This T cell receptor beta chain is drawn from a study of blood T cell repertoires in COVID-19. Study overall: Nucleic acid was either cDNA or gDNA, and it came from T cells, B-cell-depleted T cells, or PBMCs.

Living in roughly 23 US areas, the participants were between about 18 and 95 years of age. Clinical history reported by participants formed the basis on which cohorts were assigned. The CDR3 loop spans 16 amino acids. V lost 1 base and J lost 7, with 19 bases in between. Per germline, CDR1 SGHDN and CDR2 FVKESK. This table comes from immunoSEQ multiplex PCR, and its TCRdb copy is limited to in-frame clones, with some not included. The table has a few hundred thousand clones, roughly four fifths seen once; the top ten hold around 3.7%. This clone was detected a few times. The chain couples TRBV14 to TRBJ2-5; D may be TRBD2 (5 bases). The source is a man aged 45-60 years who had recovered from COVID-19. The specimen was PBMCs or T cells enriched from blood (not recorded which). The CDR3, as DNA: TGTGCCAGCAGCCAAGGAATTAGCTTCCGGGGTGGGACCCAGTACTTC. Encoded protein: CASSQGISFRGGTQYF.